The clone carrying this T cell receptor beta chain was counted between two and nine times. Using RNA transcripts, the TCR beta CDR3 regions were amplified. In the first round, RT-PCR was carried out with HTBI primers, and a multiplex PCR formed the second round. TCRdb itself ran the multiplex PCR reads through MiXCR, one entry per CDR3 protein. The repertoire holds 400,000 to 450,000 distinct CDR3 sequences, with over 20% as singletons. The data belong to a study of Graves' ophthalmopathy and Graves' hyperthyroidism. This CDR3 spans 12 amino acids. Trimming stripped 3 bases from V and 6 bases from J, with 8 bases between. CDR1 is MNHNS and CDR2 is SASEGT in the germline V gene.

The clonotype originates from a woman between 18 and 29 years old with stable Graves' hyperthyroidism. V gene TRBV6-1 combines with J gene TRBJ2-5; D is undetermined. The sample consisted of peripheral blood. CDR3 sequence: CASSEELQTQYF. The DNA for the CDR3 is TGTGCCAGCAGTGAGGAGTTGCAGACCCAGTACTTC.